This T cell receptor (beta chain) was identified during a study of T cell changes during pregnancy in multiple sclerosis. There are 14 residues in the CDR3. Trimming took off 2 bases at V and 1 base at J, with 8 bases between the two ends. Germline lookup yields CDR1 MGHRA and CDR2 YSYEKL. The protocol was immunoSEQ multiplex PCR, while the TCRdb copy is restricted to in-frame clones and leaves out a portion. The sample records some 64,000 clones, just over 90% being singletons. The origin of this receptor is a female donor with multiple sclerosis, enrolled in a pregnancy study. V gene TRBV4-1 combines with J gene TRBJ1-1; D unclear. Source: peripheral blood, taken after pregnancy. CDR3 residues: CASSQLRENTEAFF. The CDR3 coding sequence is TGCGCCAGCAGCCAACTTCGCGAGAACACTGAAGCTTTCTTT.